These 24 T cell receptor beta chains share one sample of origin, sequenced in a study of shared clonotypes between healthy human individuals. Terminally differentiated effector memory CD45RA+ cells were excluded by CCR7 positive selection of CD45RO-negative cells. Libraries were prepared by immunoSEQ multiplex PCR; TCRdb keeps only in-frame clonotypes and omits some of them. The repertoire includes about 2.1 million clones, 85% to 95% of them detected once, and 1.5% to 2% sits in the top ten. Sequences were obtained from naive CD8+ T cells from PBMCs. These TCRs come from a man younger than 30 in good health. Some clones in this sample may be carry-over from other donors' samples.

The V and J genes are TRBV28 and TRBJ2-4, with 7 bases lining up with TRBD2. V lost 6 bases, J lost 0 bases, and 8 bases stayed unmatched. Germline lookup yields CDR1 MDHEN and CDR2 SYDVKM. The CDR3 has 16 amino acids. This CDR3 is CASRDIAGLAKNIQYF. Here the CDR3 DNA reads TGTGCCAGCAGAGATATAGCGGGCCTAGCCAAAAACATTCAGTACTTC. Using reference TRBV28 and TRBJ2-4 for the parts outside the CDR3, the full variable domain is DVKVTQSSRYLVKRTGEKVFLECVQDMDHENMFWYRQDPGLGLRLIYFSYDVKMKEKGDIPEGYSVSREKKERFSLILESASTNQTSMYLCASRDIAGLAKNIQYFGAGTRLSVL.

The J gene is TRBJ2-5, the V gene TRBV7-9; no definite D call. CDR3 size: 13 residues. CDR1 and CDR2 (germline): SEHNR, FQNEAQ (reference sequence). The V and J ends lost 3 bases and 4 bases respectively, with 9 bases between them. CDR3 in amino acids: CASSLGSLETQYF. The CDR3 nucleotides read TGTGCCAGCAGCTTGGGCTCGCTAGAGACCCAGTACTTC.

The chain joins TRBV15 to TRBJ2-7, with TRBD1 matching over 10 bases. J was trimmed by 5 bases and V by 1 base; bases with no gene match: 8. CDR3 length: 16 residues. Germline CDR1 is LNHNV and CDR2 is YYDKDF (reference sequence). CDR3 in DNA: TGTGCCACCAGCAGAGGGTCATGGGACAGGGGTAACGAGCAGTACTTC. Translated, it gives CATSRGSWDRGNEQYF.

This chain joins TRBV27 and TRBJ2-3, with TRBD1 matching 8 bases. With 6 bases clipped from V and 5 bases from J, the junction kept 7 bases outside the gene matches. The CDR3 has 14 amino acids. The germline V gene encodes CDR1 MNHEY and CDR2 SMNVEV (reference sequence). CDR3 residues: CASRKTGGIDTQYF. The CDR3 DNA follows: TGTGCCAGCAGAAAAACAGGGGGAATAGATACGCAGTATTTT.

This clone was recorded at least ten times. The identical CDR3 is also encoded by other nucleotide sequences in the sample. This chain joins TRBV7-9 and TRBJ1-5; D is possibly TRBD1 (5 bases). V dropped 5 bases and J dropped 3 bases, with 11 bases sitting between them. The CDR3 is made up of 14 amino acids. Looked up from germline, CDR1 is SEHNR and CDR2 is FQNEAQ (reference sequence). Written as DNA, the CDR3 is TGTGCCAGCAGCCGGGACGGATTCAATCAGCCCCAGCATTTT. Its protein is CASSRDGFNQPQHF.

CDR3 DNA sequence: TGTGCCAGCAGCGTTCCGGGGCTGAACACTGAAGCTTTCTTT. Amino acid sequence: CASSVPGLNTEAFF. The chain links TRBV9 to TRBJ1-1, with TRBD1 as a possible D gene (5 bases). Germline V lookup: CDR1 SGDLS, CDR2 YYNGEE. V lost 2 bases, J lost 0 bases, and 8 bases lay in between. This CDR3 region has 14 residues.

V is TRBV11-2 and J is TRBJ2-3, with TRBD2 identical over 8 bases. The CDR3 spans 15 residues. The germline V gene has CDR1 SGHAT and CDR2 FQNNGV. V trimming: 5 bases; J trimming: 3 bases; junction bases outside the gene matches: 7. CDR3 loop: CASSRSGSRTDTQYF. For the CDR3, the DNA is TGTGCCAGCAGCCGCAGCGGGAGTAGGACAGATACGCAGTATTTT.

The chain combines TRBV5-1 with TRBJ2-3; D not certain. The length of the CDR3 is 13 residues. V dropped 4 bases and J dropped 7 bases, with 13 bases sitting between them. Germline CDR1 is SGHRS and CDR2 is YFSETQ. The CDR3 is CASSPESGNTQYF. The CDR3 coding sequence is TGCGCCAGCAGCCCTGAGAGTGGAAATACGCAGTATTTT.

J is TRBJ2-2 and V is TRBV28; the D gene is possibly TRBD1 (6 bases). Germline CDR1 reads MDHEN; CDR2 reads SYDVKM. The CDR3 extends over 15 amino acids. V was shortened by 5 bases and J by 2 bases, with 12 bases between the two germline ends. As DNA, the CDR3 is TGTGCCAGCAGTAGCTCGACAGGAAACACCGGGGAGCTGTTTTTT. Residues: CASSSSTGNTGELFF.

J is TRBJ2-1 and V is TRBV25-1, with 9 bases fitting TRBD2. The CDR3 runs to 13 residues. J lost 10 bases, V lost 2 bases, and 3 bases had no gene match. Germline V gene lookup returns CDR1 MGHDK and CDR2 SYGVNS. The CDR3 region has the DNA TGTGCCAGCAGTGAAGGACTAGCGTCCGAGCAGTTCTTC. It yields the protein CASSEGLASEQFF.

The chain uses TRBV9 and TRBJ2-2, with a possible D match to TRBD2 (6 bases). V dropped 3 bases and J dropped 1 base, with 22 bases sitting between them. Germline loops: CDR1 SGDLS, CDR2 YYNGEE. The CDR3 consists of 19 residues. CDR3: CASSETVVGGLVNTGELFF. The CDR3 DNA is TGTGCCAGCAGCGAAACGGTCGTTGGAGGGCTCGTGAACACCGGGGAGCTGTTTTTT.

The gene calls are TRBV4-1 and TRBJ2-2, with 10 bases matching TRBD2. Germline-derived CDR1 and CDR2 are MGHRA and YSYEKL. V dropped 2 bases and J dropped 5; count of bases not matched to a gene: 5. This CDR3 comprises 16 residues. CDR3 nucleotides: TGCGCCAGCAGCCAACTAGCGGGAGTGGGGACCGGGGAGCTGTTTTTT. Its translation: CASSQLAGVGTGELFF.

In its sample, this clone was seen a few times. This sample includes further DNA sequences coding for the same CDR3. The chain uses TRBV25-1 and TRBJ1-1; D call uncertain. This CDR3 has 11 residues. V lost 4 bases to trimming and J lost 4 bases, with 4 bases between them. Germline V gene sequence: CDR1 MGHDK, CDR2 SYGVNS. CDR3 loop: CASSGGTEAFF. The DNA of the CDR3 is TGTGCCAGCAGTGGGGGCACTGAAGCTTTCTTT.

V usage is TRBV9 and J usage is TRBJ1-1; a possible D gene is TRBD1 (5 bases). V gave up 3 bases and J gave up 3 bases, with 15 bases separating them. The CDR3 totals 15 residues. CDR1 is SGDLS, CDR2 YYNGEE, per germline. CDR3 DNA: TGTGCCAGCAGCGCCGGAGGGAGGGGAGACACTGAAGCTTTCTTT. It codes for CASSAGGRGDTEAFF.

This chain joins TRBV7-9 and TRBJ2-4, with D perhaps TRBD2 (5 bases). Germline V CDR1 and CDR2: SEHNR, FQNEAQ (reference sequence). The V end lost 3 bases, the J end lost 13 bases, and 10 bases lay between the germline ends. The CDR3 length is 11 residues. CDR3 in amino acids: CASSLEVPQYF. The CDR3, as DNA: TGTGCCAGCAGCTTGGAGGTGCCCCAGTACTTC. Complete variable domain (other parts from reference TRBV7-9 and TRBJ2-4): DTGVSQNPRHKITKRGQNVTFRCDPISEHNRLYWYRQTLGQGPEFLTYFQNEAQLEKSRLLSDRFSAERPKGSFSTLEIQRTEQGDSAMYLCASSLEVPQYFGAGTRLSVL.

For this clone: This sample includes further DNA sequences coding for the same CDR3. The CDR3 is CASSLGRSSYNEQFF. Written as DNA, the CDR3 is TGTGCCAGCAGCTTAGGCAGGAGCTCCTACAATGAGCAGTTCTTC. The chain recombines TRBV13 with TRBJ2-1; D is undetermined. The CDR3 covers 15 residues. V lost 0 bases to trimming and J lost 0 bases, with 6 bases between them. Germline CDR1 reads PRHDT; CDR2 reads FYEKMQ (reference sequence).

V and J are TRBV5-5 and TRBJ1-2; TRBD1 aligns across 8 bases. Germline V gene sequence: CDR1 SGHKS, CDR2 YYEKEE (reference sequence). J gave up 6 bases and V 3 bases, and 7 bases lay outside the gene matches. The CDR3 extends over 14 amino acids. CDR3 nucleotide sequence: TGTGCCAGCAGCTCGCAGGGACAGGTGAATGGCTACACCTTC. Residues: CASSSQGQVNGYTF.

This clone was observed once. The rearrangement links TRBV4-1 to TRBJ2-3; D might be TRBD1 or TRBD2, each matching 5 bases. V lost 0 bases, J lost 6 bases, and 16 bases lay in between. Germline V gene sequence: CDR1 MGHRA, CDR2 YSYEKL. The length of the CDR3 is 16 residues. CDR3 bases: TGCGCCAGCAGCCAAGAGGGGGTGGGAGACCTTGATACGCAGTATTTT. Residues: CASSQEGVGDLDTQYF.

The chain is built from TRBV27 and TRBJ2-1; 9 bases are shared with TRBD2. Trimming took 3 bases from V and 4 from J; bases not matched to a gene: 10. Germline V lookup: CDR1 MNHEY, CDR2 SMNVEV (reference sequence). CDR3 size: 17 residues. CDR3 region: CASSFRGGGRGYNEQFF. CDR3 in DNA: TGTGCCAGCAGTTTCCGAGGTGGCGGGAGGGGATACAATGAGCAGTTCTTC.

This clone was seen a single time. The chain couples TRBV9 to TRBJ2-1; 7 positions agree with TRBD2. The V gene end was trimmed by 4 bases and the J gene end by 0 bases; junction bases not matched to a gene: 7. Germline values: CDR1 SGDLS, CDR2 YYNGEE. This CDR3 contains 16 residues. The DNA for the CDR3 is TGTGCCAGCAGCTTGAGCGGGACCCCCTCCTACAATGAGCAGTTCTTC. Translating it yields CASSLSGTPSYNEQFF.

This chain connects TRBV27 to TRBJ2-3; TRBD2 aligns across 10 bases. The CDR3 sequence is 18 residues long. The germline gives CDR1 MNHEY, CDR2 SMNVEV (reference sequence). After removal of 5 bases from V and 1 base from J, the junction contained 12 bases not matched to a gene. CDR3 in amino acids: CASSPNPLAGVGTDTQYF. The DNA for the CDR3 is TGTGCCAGCAGTCCGAATCCGCTAGCGGGAGTTGGCACAGATACGCAGTATTTT.

In its sample, this clone was seen once. The chain carries TRBV7-2 and TRBJ2-7; D is uncertain. The germline V gene has CDR1 SGHTA and CDR2 FQGNSA. Trimming took off 3 bases at V and 1 base at J, with 4 bases between the two ends. This CDR3 spans 12 amino acids. The DNA for the CDR3 is TGTGCCAGCAGCTTTTGGTCCTACGAGCAGTACTTC. Amino acid sequence: CASSFWSYEQYF.

This chain connects TRBV5-1 to TRBJ2-7, with 8 bases matching TRBD1. CDR1 is SGHRS, CDR2 YFSETQ, per germline. With V trimmed by 4 bases and J by 5 bases, 8 bases remained unmatched. CDR3 size: 14 residues. Here the CDR3 reads CASSRTTGDNEQYF. Here the CDR3 DNA reads TGCGCCAGCAGCCGGACGACAGGGGACAACGAGCAGTACTTC.

The chain employs TRBV27 and TRBJ2-7; 9 nucleotides match TRBD1. The trim removed 0 bases at V and 3 bases at J, leaving 6 bases unmatched. Germline values: CDR1 MNHEY, CDR2 SMNVEV (reference sequence). The CDR3 has 16 residues. CDR3 DNA sequence: TGTGCCAGCAGTTTATCGTACGGGACAGGGAACTACGAGCAGTACTTC. Translating gives CASSLSYGTGNYEQYF.